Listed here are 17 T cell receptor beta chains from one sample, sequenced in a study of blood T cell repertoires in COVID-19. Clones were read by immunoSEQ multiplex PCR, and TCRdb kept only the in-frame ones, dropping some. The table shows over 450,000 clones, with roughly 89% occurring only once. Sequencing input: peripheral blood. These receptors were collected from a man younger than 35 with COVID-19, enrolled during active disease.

The CDR3 nucleotides are TGTGCCAGCAGCCCACGAGTGACAGCCAATGAGCAGTTCTTC. Translation: CASSPRVTANEQFF. The V gene is TRBV6-5, the J gene TRBJ2-1; perhaps TRBD1 as D (5 bases). V lost 6 bases, J lost 6 bases, and 15 bases lay in between. CDR1 and CDR2 from the germline V gene are MNHEY and SVGAGI. This CDR3 has 14 amino acids.

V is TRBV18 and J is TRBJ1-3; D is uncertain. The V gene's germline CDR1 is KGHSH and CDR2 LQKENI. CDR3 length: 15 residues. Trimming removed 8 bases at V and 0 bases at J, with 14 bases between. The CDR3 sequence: CASTRQPVSGNTIYF. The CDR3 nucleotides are TGTGCCAGCACCCGACAACCGGTCTCTGGAAACACCATATATTTT.

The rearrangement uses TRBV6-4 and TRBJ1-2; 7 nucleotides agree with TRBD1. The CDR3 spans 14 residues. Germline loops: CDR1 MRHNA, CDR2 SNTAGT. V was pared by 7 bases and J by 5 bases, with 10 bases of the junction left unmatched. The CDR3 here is CASTGSGTAYGYTF. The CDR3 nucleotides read TGTGCCAGCACCGGGTCCGGGACAGCTTATGGCTACACCTTC.

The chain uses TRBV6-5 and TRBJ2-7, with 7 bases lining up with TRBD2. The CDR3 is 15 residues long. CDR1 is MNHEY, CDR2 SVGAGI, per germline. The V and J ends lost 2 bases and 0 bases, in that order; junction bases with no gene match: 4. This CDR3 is CASSYPGGSSYEQYF. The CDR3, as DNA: TGTGCCAGCAGTTACCCCGGCGGGAGCTCCTACGAGCAGTACTTC.

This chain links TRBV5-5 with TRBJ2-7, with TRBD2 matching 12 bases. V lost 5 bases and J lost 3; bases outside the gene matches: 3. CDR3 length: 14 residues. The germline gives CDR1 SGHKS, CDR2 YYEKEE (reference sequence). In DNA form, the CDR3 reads TGTGCCAGCAGTTGGGGACTAGCGGGCTACGAGCAGTACTTC. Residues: CASSWGLAGYEQYF.

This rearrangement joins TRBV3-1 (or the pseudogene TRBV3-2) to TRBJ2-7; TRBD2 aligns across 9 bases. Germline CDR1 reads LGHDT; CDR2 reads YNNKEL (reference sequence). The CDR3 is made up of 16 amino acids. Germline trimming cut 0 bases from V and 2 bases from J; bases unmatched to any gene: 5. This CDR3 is CASSQEVAGAPYEQYF. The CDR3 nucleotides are TGTGCCAGCAGCCAAGAGGTAGCGGGAGCACCCTACGAGCAGTACTTC.

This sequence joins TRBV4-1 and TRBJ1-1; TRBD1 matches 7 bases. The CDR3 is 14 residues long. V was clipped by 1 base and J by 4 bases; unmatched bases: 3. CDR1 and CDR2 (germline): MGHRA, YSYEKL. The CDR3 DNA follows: TGCGCCAGCAGCCAAGTTCCAGGGGGCACTGAAGCTTTCTTT. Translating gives CASSQVPGGTEAFF.

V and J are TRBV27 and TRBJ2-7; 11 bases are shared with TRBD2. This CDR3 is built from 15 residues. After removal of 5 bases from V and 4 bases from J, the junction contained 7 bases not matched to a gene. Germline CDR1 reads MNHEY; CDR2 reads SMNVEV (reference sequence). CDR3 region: CASSPSGTSGYEQYF. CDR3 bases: TGTGCCAGCAGTCCTTCCGGGACTAGCGGATACGAGCAGTACTTC.

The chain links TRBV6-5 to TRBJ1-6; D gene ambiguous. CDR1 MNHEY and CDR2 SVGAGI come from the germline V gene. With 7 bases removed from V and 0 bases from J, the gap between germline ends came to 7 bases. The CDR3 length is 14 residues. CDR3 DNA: TGTGCCAGCACCCGAGACTCCTATAATTCACCCCTCCACTTT. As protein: CASTRDSYNSPLHF.

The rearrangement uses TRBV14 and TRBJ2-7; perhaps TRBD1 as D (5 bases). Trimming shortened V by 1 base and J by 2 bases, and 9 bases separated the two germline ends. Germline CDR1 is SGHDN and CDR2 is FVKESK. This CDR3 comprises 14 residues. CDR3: CASSQGARAYEQYF. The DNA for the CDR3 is TGTGCCAGCAGCCAAGGGGCCAGGGCCTACGAGCAGTACTTC. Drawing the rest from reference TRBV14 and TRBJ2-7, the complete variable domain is EAGVTQFPSHSVIEKGQTVTLRCDPISGHDNLYWYRRVMGKEIKFLLHFVKESKQDESGMPNNRFLAERTGGTYSTLKVQPAELEDSGVYFCASSQGARAYEQYFGPGTRLTVT.

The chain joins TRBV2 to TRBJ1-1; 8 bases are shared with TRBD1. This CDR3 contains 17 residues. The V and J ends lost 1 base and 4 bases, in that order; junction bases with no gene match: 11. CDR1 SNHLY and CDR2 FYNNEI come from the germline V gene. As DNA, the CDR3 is TGTGCCAGCAGTGAAGAGCCCGGACAGGGAATTCGCACTGAAGCTTTCTTT. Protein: CASSEEPGQGIRTEAFF. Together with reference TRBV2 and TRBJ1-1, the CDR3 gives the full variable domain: EPEVTQTPSHQVTQMGQEVILRCVPISNHLYFYWYRQILGQKVEFLVSFYNNEISEKSEIFDDQFSVERPDGSNFTLKIRSTKLEDSAMYFCASSEEPGQGIRTEAFFGQGTRLTVV.

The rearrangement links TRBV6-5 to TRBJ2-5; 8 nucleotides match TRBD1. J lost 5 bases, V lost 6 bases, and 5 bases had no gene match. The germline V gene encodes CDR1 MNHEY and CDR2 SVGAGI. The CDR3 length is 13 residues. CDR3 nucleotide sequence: TGTGCCAGCAGACCAGGGGGCTTCGAGACCCAGTACTTC. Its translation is CASRPGGFETQYF.

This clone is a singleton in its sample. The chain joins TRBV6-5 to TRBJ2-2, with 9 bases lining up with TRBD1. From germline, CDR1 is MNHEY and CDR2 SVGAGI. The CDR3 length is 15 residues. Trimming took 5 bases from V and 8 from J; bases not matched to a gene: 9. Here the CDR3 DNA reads TGTGCCAGCAGTCCGGCGGGACAGGGTGGGGGGGAGCTGTTTTTT. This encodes CASSPAGQGGGELFF.

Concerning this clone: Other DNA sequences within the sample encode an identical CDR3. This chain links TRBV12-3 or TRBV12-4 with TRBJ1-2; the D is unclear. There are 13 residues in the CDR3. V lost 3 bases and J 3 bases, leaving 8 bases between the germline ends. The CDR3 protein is CASSLDRDYGYTF. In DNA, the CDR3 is TGTGCCAGCAGTTTGGATCGGGACTATGGCTACACCTTC.

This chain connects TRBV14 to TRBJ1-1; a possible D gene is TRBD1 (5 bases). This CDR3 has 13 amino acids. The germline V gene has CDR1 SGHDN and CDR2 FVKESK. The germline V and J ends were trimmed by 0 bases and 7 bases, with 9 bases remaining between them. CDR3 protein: CASSQDGGVEAFF. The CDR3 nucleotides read TGTGCCAGCAGCCAAGATGGGGGGGTTGAAGCTTTCTTT.

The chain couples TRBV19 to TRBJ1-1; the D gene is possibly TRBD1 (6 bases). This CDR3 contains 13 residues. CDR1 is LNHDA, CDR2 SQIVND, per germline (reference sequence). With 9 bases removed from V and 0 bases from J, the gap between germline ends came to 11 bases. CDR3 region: CARGGGMNTEAFF. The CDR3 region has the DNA TGTGCCAGAGGGGGGGGTATGAACACTGAAGCTTTCTTT.

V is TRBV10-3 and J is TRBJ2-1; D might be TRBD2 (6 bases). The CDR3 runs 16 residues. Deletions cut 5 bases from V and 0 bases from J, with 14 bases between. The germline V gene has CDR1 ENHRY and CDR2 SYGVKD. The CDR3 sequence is CAISRGRGSSYNEQFF. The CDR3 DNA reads TGTGCCATCAGTCGAGGGCGGGGCAGCTCCTACAATGAGCAGTTCTTC.